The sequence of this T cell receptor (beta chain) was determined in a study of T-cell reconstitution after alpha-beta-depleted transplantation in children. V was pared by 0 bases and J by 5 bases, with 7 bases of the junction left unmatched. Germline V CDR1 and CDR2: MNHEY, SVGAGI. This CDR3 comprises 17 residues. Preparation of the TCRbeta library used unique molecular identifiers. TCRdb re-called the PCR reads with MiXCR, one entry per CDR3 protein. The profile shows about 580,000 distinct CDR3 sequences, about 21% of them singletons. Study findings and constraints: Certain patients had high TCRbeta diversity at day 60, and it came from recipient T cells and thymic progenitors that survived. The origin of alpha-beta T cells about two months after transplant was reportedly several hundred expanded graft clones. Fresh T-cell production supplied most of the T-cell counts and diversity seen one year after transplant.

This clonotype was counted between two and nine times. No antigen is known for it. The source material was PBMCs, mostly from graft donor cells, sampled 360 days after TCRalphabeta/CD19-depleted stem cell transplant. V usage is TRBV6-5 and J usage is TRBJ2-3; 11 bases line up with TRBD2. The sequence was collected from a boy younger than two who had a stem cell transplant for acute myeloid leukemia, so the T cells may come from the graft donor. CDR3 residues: CASSYSISGGGLDTQYF. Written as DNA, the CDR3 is TGTGCCAGCAGTTACTCGATTAGCGGGGGGGGCTTAGATACGCAGTATTTT.